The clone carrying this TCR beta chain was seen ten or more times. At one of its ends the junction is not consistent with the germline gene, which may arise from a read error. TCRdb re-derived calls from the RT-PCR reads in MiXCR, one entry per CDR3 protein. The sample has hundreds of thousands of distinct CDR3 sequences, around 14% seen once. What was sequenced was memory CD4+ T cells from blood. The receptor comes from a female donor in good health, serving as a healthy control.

CDR3 residues: CASSQDGGLGARLHF. The CDR3 nucleotides are TGCGCCAGCAGCCAGGACGGGGGGTTAGGCGCTAGATTGCACTTC. The rearrangement links TRBV4-1 to TRBJ2-7; 7 bases map to TRBD2. CDR3 size: 15 residues. CDR1 is MGHRA, CDR2 YSYEKL, per germline.